These 21 T cell receptor beta chains were all obtained from the same sample, sequenced in a study of shared clonotypes between healthy human individuals. Assay used: immunoSEQ multiplex PCR; TCRdb lists only in-frame clones, some missing. There are 1,400,000 or so clones in the sample; approximately 98.5% occur only once, and 0.36% lies in the top ten. Sequencing input: naive CD4+ T cells sorted from blood. Subset meaning: CD45RA+ positively selected. The receptors originated from a man aged 25-45 years in good health.

The chain uses TRBV5-5 and TRBJ2-3, with D perhaps matching TRBD2 (6 bases). V was cut by 4 bases and J by 1 base, with 7 bases left in between. The CDR3 consists of 13 residues. The V gene's germline CDR1 is SGHKS and CDR2 YYEKEE (reference sequence). CDR3 amino acids: CASSGGGTDTQYF. DNA of the CDR3: TGTGCCAGCAGCGGAGGGGGCACAGATACGCAGTATTTT. The full variable domain, its missing parts supplied by reference TRBV5-5 and TRBJ2-3, is DAGVTQSPTHLIKTRGQQVTLRCSPISGHKSVSWYQQVLGQGPQFIFQYYEKEERGRGNFPDRFSARQFPNYSSELNVNALLLGDSALYLCASSGGGTDTQYFGPGTRLTVL.

This rearrangement joins TRBV4-2 to TRBJ2-3; the match to TRBD2 covers 7 bases. This CDR3 region has 17 residues. J gave up 2 bases and V 5 bases, and 13 bases lay outside the gene matches. CDR1 is LGHNA, CDR2 YNFKEQ, per germline. The CDR3: CASSSRSSRGYTDTQYF. The DNA for the CDR3 is TGTGCCAGCAGCTCAAGATCCTCGCGGGGGTACACAGATACGCAGTATTTT.

This clone was detected only once. The chain joins TRBV29-1 to TRBJ2-5; D is perhaps TRBD2 (5 bases). V lost 3 bases to trimming and J lost 5 bases, with 13 bases between them. CDR1 and CDR2 (germline): SQVTM, ANQGSEA. The CDR3 has 13 amino acids. The CDR3: CSVDVSSGETQYF. The CDR3 bases are TGCAGCGTTGACGTATCTTCGGGGGAGACCCAGTACTTC.

The gene calls are TRBV28 and TRBJ2-7; TRBD1 matches at 10 bases. This CDR3 comprises 14 residues. J was trimmed by 7 bases and V by 2 bases; bases with no gene match: 5. CDR1 and CDR2 from the germline V gene are MDHEN and SYDVKM. The CDR3 loop reads CASSLTDRGREQYF. The CDR3 DNA sequence: TGTGCCAGCAGTTTAACAGACAGGGGGCGGGAGCAGTACTTC.

The rearrangement links TRBV6-6 to TRBJ1-5; 7 positions agree with TRBD1. Trimming took 7 bases from V and 0 from J; bases not matched to a gene: 6. Looked up from germline, CDR1 is MNHNY and CDR2 is SVGAGI (reference sequence). This CDR3 is built from 15 residues. The CDR3 DNA is TGTGCCAGCAAAATGACAGGGAATAGCAATCAGCCCCAGCATTTT. Amino acid sequence: CASKMTGNSNQPQHF.

The rearrangement links TRBV29-1 to TRBJ2-3; D not resolved. The CDR3 length is 15 residues. Germline CDR1 reads SQVTM; CDR2 reads ANQGSEA. The V and J ends lost 0 bases and 3 bases respectively, with 13 bases between them. CDR3 DNA: TGCAGCGTTGAAGATCAAGGATTGACTACAGATACGCAGTATTTT. Translated, it gives CSVEDQGLTTDTQYF.

The V and J genes are TRBV4-3 and TRBJ2-3; 8 bases map to TRBD2. CDR1 and CDR2 from the germline V gene are LGHNA and YSLEER. The J segment lost 4 bases and the V segment lost 3 bases, leaving 12 bases of the junction unmatched. There are 17 residues in the CDR3. The CDR3 nucleotides read TGCGCCAGCAGCCAGAACTCCGGGACTAGGGTGTCAGATACGCAGTATTTT. The encoded protein is CASSQNSGTRVSDTQYF.

The chain employs TRBV6-4 and TRBJ1-5; no reliable D call. The CDR3 loop spans 16 amino acids. V gave up 10 bases and J gave up 4 bases, with 23 bases separating them. Germline values: CDR1 MRHNA, CDR2 SNTAGT. In DNA, the CDR3 is TGTGCCATCATAAGGCAGAACGACTTTTTAAATCAGCCCCAGCATTTT. This codes for CAIIRQNDFLNQPQHF.

The chain combines TRBV30 with TRBJ2-2; 7 bases are shared with TRBD1. Germline V gene data show CDR1 as GTSNPN and CDR2 as SVGIG (reference sequence). The length of the CDR3 is 13 residues. CDR3 sequence: CVFSGTVPGELFF. In DNA form, the CDR3 reads TGTGTTTTCTCCGGGACAGTACCCGGGGAGCTGTTTTTT.

The chain is built from TRBV10-1 and TRBJ2-3; the D gene could be TRBD1 or TRBD2 (5 bases each). This CDR3 has 17 residues. Trimming pared 2 bases from V and 0 bases from J, leaving 15 bases between. From germline, CDR1 is WNHNN and CDR2 SYGVQD (reference sequence). CDR3 amino acids: CASSEPHRDGSTDTQYF. The CDR3 nucleotides are TGCGCCAGCAGTGAGCCCCACCGGGACGGAAGCACAGATACGCAGTATTTT.

V and J are TRBV7-2 and TRBJ2-5; 7 nucleotides align to TRBD2. The trim removed 5 bases at V and 4 bases at J, leaving 7 bases unmatched. The CDR3 runs to 14 residues. CDR1 SGHTA and CDR2 FQGNSA come from the germline V gene. CDR3 DNA sequence: TGTGCCAGCAGCCCATACTCGGGGGGAGAGACCCAGTACTTC. Translating it yields CASSPYSGGETQYF.

The gene calls are TRBV27 and TRBJ2-7; TRBD2 matches 11 bases. The ends lost 5 bases at V and 2 bases at J; junction bases unmatched: 11. Looked up from germline, CDR1 is MNHEY and CDR2 is SMNVEV (reference sequence). CDR3 size: 17 residues. CDR3 nucleotides: TGTGCCAGCAGTCCGTCGGGACTAGCGGCCACGGCCTACGAGCAGTACTTC. Protein sequence: CASSPSGLAATAYEQYF.

This clone was seen just once. V and J are TRBV6-1 and TRBJ1-5; D remains ambiguous. The V gene lost 2 bases and the J gene lost 3 bases, with 11 bases spanning the gap. The CDR3 consists of 15 residues. The germline CDR1 and CDR2 sequences are MNHNS and SASEGT. In nucleotides, the CDR3 is TGTGCCAGCAGTGAACTCCCAGAAAACAATCAGCCCCAGCATTTT. The encoded protein is CASSELPENNQPQHF.

This sequence joins TRBV27 and TRBJ2-1; D is unclear. The CDR3 runs 11 residues. Per germline, CDR1 MNHEY and CDR2 SMNVEV (reference sequence). The V and J ends lost 6 bases and 4 bases respectively, with 4 bases between them. CDR3 DNA: TGTGCCAGCAGAGTTTACAATGAGCAGTTCTTC. Its protein product is CASRVYNEQFF.

The rearrangement links TRBV10-1 to TRBJ2-3; TRBD2 agrees at 7 bases. The CDR3 sequence is 14 residues long. V shed 2 bases and J 2 bases; nucleotides not matched to a gene: 1. Germline lookup yields CDR1 WNHNN and CDR2 SYGVQD (reference sequence). CDR3 region: CASSERGVTDTQYF. CDR3 DNA sequence: TGCGCCAGCAGTGAGCGGGGGGTCACAGATACGCAGTATTTT.

The chain uses TRBV7-9 and TRBJ1-4; no firm D call. The germline gives CDR1 SEHNR, CDR2 FQNEAQ (reference sequence). The CDR3 is made up of 13 amino acids. Trimming left V 4 bases short and J 5 bases short, with 8 bases between. The CDR3 DNA reads TGTGCCAGCAGCTCGGAGGCAAATGAAAAACTGTTTTTT. Residues: CASSSEANEKLFF. Full variable domain (rest looked up from reference TRBV7-9 and TRBJ1-4): DTGVSQNPRHKITKRGQNVTFRCDPISEHNRLYWYRQTLGQGPEFLTYFQNEAQLEKSRLLSDRFSAERPKGSFSTLEIQRTEQGDSAMYLCASSSEANEKLFFGSGTQLSVL.

This rearrangement joins TRBV11-3 to TRBJ2-1; 8 bases are shared with TRBD2. The germline gives CDR1 SGHNT, CDR2 YENEEA. The V gene end was trimmed by 5 bases and the J gene end by 5 bases; junction bases not matched to a gene: 11. The CDR3 consists of 16 residues. The CDR3 loop is CASSPGREWGDNEQFF. In nucleotides, the CDR3 is TGTGCCAGCAGCCCCGGGAGGGAGTGGGGGGACAATGAGCAGTTCTTC.

The rearrangement joins TRBV5-4 to TRBJ2-7; a possible D gene is TRBD1 (5 bases). CDR3 size: 13 residues. V gave up 3 bases and J gave up 4 bases, with 11 bases separating them. Germline V gene lookup returns CDR1 SGHNT and CDR2 YYREEE (reference sequence). DNA of the CDR3: TGTGCCAGCAGCTCTTCAGGGATTTACGAGCAGTACTTC. Its translation is CASSSSGIYEQYF.

This chain uses TRBV18 with TRBJ2-2; 10 bases align to TRBD2. The CDR3 loop spans 19 amino acids. Germline V gives CDR1 KGHSH, CDR2 LQKENI. Losses at the gene ends were 4 bases for V and 0 bases for J; bases not matched to a gene: 11. Written as DNA, the CDR3 is TGTGCCAGCTCACTGTGGGCTAGCGGGAGATCCGCGAACACCGGGGAGCTGTTTTTT. It codes for CASSLWASGRSANTGELFF.

The J gene is TRBJ2-7, the V gene TRBV6-1; 8 bases map to TRBD1. Germline V gene data show CDR1 as MNHNS and CDR2 as SASEGT. The CDR3 consists of 13 residues. V dropped 6 bases and J dropped 2; count of bases not matched to a gene: 3. The CDR3 nucleotides are TGTGCCAGCAGAGTGGACAGGGCCTACGAGCAGTACTTC. Translation: CASRVDRAYEQYF.

The rearrangement uses TRBV2 and TRBJ1-1; TRBD1 matches at 7 bases. V lost 4 bases to trimming and J lost 1 base; unmatched junction nucleotides: 3. The CDR3 spans 14 residues. Germline V gene sequence: CDR1 SNHLY, CDR2 FYNNEI. In DNA form, the CDR3 reads TGTGCCAGCAGTGGGACAGGCTGGAACACTGAAGCTTTCTTT. It yields the protein CASSGTGWNTEAFF. The full variable domain, completed using reference TRBV2 and TRBJ1-1, is EPEVTQTPSHQVTQMGQEVILRCVPISNHLYFYWYRQILGQKVEFLVSFYNNEISEKSEIFDDQFSVERPDGSNFTLKIRSTKLEDSAMYFCASSGTGWNTEAFFGQGTRLTVV.